The present entry profiles one T cell receptor (beta chain) with its context. Scientists made TCR beta cDNA using 5'RACE template switching with UMIs. TCRdb derives one entry per CDR3 protein from the 5' RACE reads, leaving out DNA. The sample totals 200,000 to 300,000 distinct CDR3 sequences. This specimen comes from a study of T cells expressing NK-cell markers. About the study: The TCR beta repertoires were obtained from sorted CD3+CD56+NKG2C+, CD3+CD56+NKG2C- and CD3+CD56-NKG2C+ T cells.

Germline V gives CDR1 GTSNPN, CDR2 SVGIG (reference sequence). This CDR3 has 13 residues. Sequenced sample: blood T cells: a sorted CD56 or NKG2C T cell subset, CD4+ or CD8+ T cells, or bulk PBMC T cells (not recorded which). This clonotype originated in a woman aged 18-70 years in good health. The chain carries TRBV30 and TRBJ2-7; no DNA is available, so the TRBD2 call from TCRdb remains unchecked. The CDR3 reads CGSGGRGTYEQYF.